A single sample is the source of the 24 T cell receptor beta chains below, sequenced in a study of OX40 agonist ivuxolimab in advanced cancers. Sequencing was performed with immunoSEQ multiplex PCR; in TCRdb, only in-frame clones are kept and a portion is missing. This sample carries about 43,000 clones, more than 75% of them seen once, and the ten largest clones take under 40%. The input for sequencing was CD4+ or CD8+ T cells sorted from blood, taken in a trial of the OX40 agonist ivuxolimab. The receptors shown here come from an adult with an advanced solid tumor such as melanoma, head and neck, liver or kidney cancer.

The V and J genes are TRBV10-2 and TRBJ1-1; 8 bases fit TRBD1. Germline assignment: CDR1 WSHSY and CDR2 SAAADI. The CDR3 has 17 residues. V was clipped by 3 bases and J by 7 bases; unmatched bases: 16. Written as DNA, the CDR3 is TGCGCCAGCAGTGAACGGACAGGGAGGAGGCTAAATGGTGAAGCTTTCTTT. Its protein is CASSERTGRRLNGEAFF.

V usage is TRBV18 and J usage is TRBJ1-3; D not certain. V gave up 3 bases and J gave up 0 bases, with 9 bases separating them. The V gene's germline CDR1 is KGHSH and CDR2 LQKENI. This CDR3 comprises 15 residues. The CDR3 loop reads CASSPGFSSGNTIYF. The CDR3 bases are TGTGCCAGCTCACCTGGCTTTTCCTCTGGAAACACCATATATTTT.

V is TRBV5-1 and J is TRBJ1-4, with unresolved D. The length of the CDR3 is 14 residues. With 0 bases removed from V and 5 bases from J, the gap between germline ends came to 8 bases. Germline assignment: CDR1 SGHRS and CDR2 YFSETQ. This CDR3 reads CASSLERANEKLFF. DNA for the CDR3: TGCGCCAGCAGCTTGGAAAGGGCAAATGAAAAACTGTTTTTT.

CDR3 protein: CASSPGTGDNEQFF. As DNA, the CDR3 is TGTGCCAGCAGCCCCGGGACAGGGGACAATGAGCAGTTCTTC. This chain connects TRBV7-2 to TRBJ2-1; 10 nucleotides align to TRBD1. After removal of 5 bases from V and 5 bases from J, the junction contained 3 bases not matched to a gene. The CDR3 runs to 14 residues. CDR1 SGHTA and CDR2 FQGNSA come from the germline V gene.

This clone appeared once. This rearrangement joins TRBV2 to TRBJ2-5, with D possibly matching TRBD2 (7 bases). The CDR3 length is 16 residues. In germline, CDR1 is SNHLY, CDR2 FYNNEI. V shed 8 bases and J shed 6 bases, with 25 bases lying between them. The CDR3 spells CASLKLRGGAAKTQYF. As DNA, the CDR3 is TGTGCCAGCCTGAAGCTTCGTGGGGGGGCCGCAAAGACCCAGTACTTC.

The J gene is TRBJ2-7, the V gene TRBV11-2; no definite D call. This CDR3 spans 12 amino acids. The V end was cut by 1 base, the J end by 10 bases, with 11 bases between. Germline-derived CDR1 and CDR2 are SGHAT and FQNNGV. Here the CDR3 reads CASSLAGPIQYF. The CDR3 DNA reads as TGTGCCAGCAGCTTAGCGGGCCCTATTCAGTACTTC.

The V call is TRBV30, the J call TRBJ1-3; D is unclear. The germline V gene has CDR1 GTSNPN and CDR2 SVGIG (reference sequence). V was shortened by 2 bases and J by 0 bases, with 11 bases between the two germline ends. This CDR3 is 15 amino acids long. CDR3: CAWSYDLNSGNTIYF. Written as DNA, the CDR3 is TGTGCCTGGAGTTACGACCTCAACTCTGGAAACACCATATATTTT.

The chain carries TRBV7-9 and TRBJ2-7; TRBD1 matches 8 bases. Germline V gene lookup returns CDR1 SEHNR and CDR2 FQNEAQ (reference sequence). The CDR3 spans 14 residues. Trimming cost V 5 bases and J 3 bases; bases outside gene matches: 6. The CDR3 region has the DNA TGTGCCAGCAGCCCGGAGACAGGGGTCTACGAGCAGTACTTC. Residues: CASSPETGVYEQYF. Full variable domain (missing parts from reference TRBV7-9 and TRBJ2-7): DTGVSQNPRHKITKRGQNVTFRCDPISEHNRLYWYRQTLGQGPEFLTYFQNEAQLEKSRLLSDRFSAERPKGSFSTLEIQRTEQGDSAMYLCASSPETGVYEQYFGPGTRLTVT.

The chain is built from TRBV19 and TRBJ1-3; D gene uncertain. V lost 8 bases and J 2 bases, leaving 10 bases between the germline ends. The length of the CDR3 is 13 residues. CDR1 is LNHDA and CDR2 is SQIVND in the germline V gene (reference sequence). DNA of the CDR3: TGTGCCAGTTCTACAGAAACTGGAAACACCATATATTTT. It is translated as CASSTETGNTIYF.

Only one count was recorded for this clone. The chain carries TRBV6-5 and TRBJ1-1; TRBD1 agrees at 7 bases. Trimming at V came to 7 bases and at J to 3 bases, leaving 5 bases not matched to a gene. Germline CDR1 and CDR2: MNHEY and SVGAGI. This CDR3 has 13 residues. CDR3 nucleotides: TGTGCCAGCACCAGGGACAGTCACACTGAAGCTTTCTTT. Protein sequence: CASTRDSHTEAFF.

V usage is TRBV10-2 and J usage is TRBJ2-7; TRBD2 agrees at 7 bases. Trimming at V came to 8 bases and at J to 2 bases, leaving 0 bases not matched to a gene. Germline-derived CDR1 and CDR2 are WSHSY and SAAADI. This CDR3 is built from 11 residues. Written as DNA, the CDR3 is TGCGCCAGCGGGACTACCTACGAGCAGTACTTC. It yields the protein CASGTTYEQYF.

As to this clone: Other DNA sequences in this sample translate to the same CDR3. The chain couples TRBV5-1 to TRBJ2-1; perhaps TRBD2 as D (5 bases). The germline V and J ends were trimmed by 0 bases and 4 bases, with 11 bases remaining between them. This CDR3 has 15 residues. CDR1 and CDR2 (germline): SGHRS, YFSETQ. For the CDR3, the DNA is TGCGCCAGCAGCTTGGGTTCCAGCGGATACAATGAGCAGTTCTTC. Amino acid sequence: CASSLGSSGYNEQFF. Drawing the rest from reference TRBV5-1 and TRBJ2-1, the complete variable domain is KAGVTQTPRYLIKTRGQQVTLSCSPISGHRSVSWYQQTPGQGLQFLFEYFSETQRNKGNFPGRFSGRQFSNSRSEMNVSTLELGDSALYLCASSLGSSGYNEQFFGPGTRLTVL.

This clone was recorded a few times. The V gene is TRBV5-3, the J gene TRBJ1-4; 10 nucleotides line up with TRBD1. TRBV5-3 is an open reading frame whose function is uncertain. CDR3 length equals 19 residues. V gave up 0 bases and J gave up 0 bases; unmatched junction bases: 8. CDR3: CARSLERTGGPATNEKLFF. Here the CDR3 DNA reads TGTGCCAGAAGCTTGGAGAGGACAGGGGGTCCTGCAACTAATGAAAAACTGTTTTTT.

The J gene is TRBJ1-3, the V gene TRBV6-4; D might be TRBD1 (5 bases). Trimming removed 3 bases at V and 0 bases at J, with 6 bases between. The length of the CDR3 is 14 residues. Germline V gene data show CDR1 as MRHNA and CDR2 as SNTAGT. The CDR3 sequence: CASSEGHSGNTIYF. CDR3 DNA sequence: TGTGCCAGCAGTGAGGGGCACTCTGGAAACACCATATATTTT.

This sequence joins TRBV6-5 and TRBJ1-2, with TRBD1 matching over 7 bases. V lost 6 bases, J lost 7 bases, and 11 bases stayed unmatched. Germline V gene data show CDR1 as MNHEY and CDR2 as SVGAGI. CDR3 size: 14 residues. The CDR3 here is CASSLTTGSFGYTF. The CDR3, as DNA: TGTGCCAGCAGCCTTACGACAGGGTCGTTTGGCTACACCTTC.

This clone was observed a single time. The V and J genes are TRBV7-8 and TRBJ2-7; D is possibly TRBD1 (5 bases). Germline CDR1 SGHVS, CDR2 FQNEAQ. The germline V and J ends were trimmed by 1 base and 5 bases, with 12 bases remaining between them. The CDR3 sequence is 14 residues long. The CDR3 reads CASSLDIARDEQYF. CDR3 nucleotide sequence: TGTGCCAGCAGCTTAGACATCGCCAGGGACGAGCAGTACTTC.

V gene TRBV19 combines with J gene TRBJ2-6, with D perhaps TRBD2 (5 bases). Trimming pared 3 bases from V and 0 bases from J, leaving 9 bases between. The CDR3 consists of 16 residues. Germline V gene data show CDR1 as LNHDA and CDR2 as SQIVND (reference sequence). In nucleotides, the CDR3 is TGTGCCAGTAGTATTCGGGGAGACTCTGGGGCCAACGTCCTGACTTTC. It yields the protein CASSIRGDSGANVLTF.

V gene TRBV9 combines with J gene TRBJ2-3; TRBD2 might be the D (6 bases). Germline CDR1 and CDR2: SGDLS and YYNGEE. V lost 3 bases to trimming and J lost 2 bases, with 10 bases between them. The CDR3 sequence is 14 residues long. For the CDR3, the DNA is TGTGCCAGCAGCGAGGGACTTATCACAGATACGCAGTATTTT. This sequence encodes CASSEGLITDTQYF.

V is TRBV6-5 and J is TRBJ1-1; TRBD1 might be the D (6 bases). The ends were cut back, 5 bases at V and 1 base at J, with 11 bases in the middle. Per the germline V gene, CDR1 is MNHEY and CDR2 is SVGAGI. This CDR3 is 14 amino acids long. The CDR3 nucleotides read TGTGCCAGCAGTAACAGGGTTGGGAACACTGAAGCTTTCTTT. Translating gives CASSNRVGNTEAFF.

This clone has only a few counts. This chain connects TRBV7-9 to TRBJ2-5; perhaps TRBD2 as D (5 bases). V lost 3 bases to trimming and J lost 1 base, with 6 bases between them. Looked up from germline, CDR1 is SEHNR and CDR2 is FQNEAQ (reference sequence). There are 13 residues in the CDR3. This chain's CDR3 is CASSFAGQETQYF. CDR3 coding DNA: TGTGCCAGCAGCTTTGCGGGCCAAGAGACCCAGTACTTC.

This chain joins TRBV6-5 and TRBJ2-1; 7 bases align to TRBD1. J lost 4 bases, V lost 0 bases, and 0 bases had no gene match. This CDR3 contains 14 residues. Germline V gives CDR1 MNHEY, CDR2 SVGAGI. CDR3: CASSYSQGYNEQFF. For the CDR3, the DNA is TGTGCCAGCAGTTACTCACAGGGGTACAATGAGCAGTTCTTC.

This chain links TRBV19 with TRBJ1-2; TRBD1 might be the D (6 bases). CDR3 length: 15 amino acids. CDR1 LNHDA and CDR2 SQIVND come from the germline V gene (reference sequence). V dropped 7 bases and J dropped 1 base, with 16 bases sitting between them. The CDR3 loop reads CASTTSRGGNYGYTF. The CDR3 DNA reads as TGTGCCAGTACCACCTCGAGGGGGGGTAACTATGGCTACACCTTC.

The genes are TRBV7-6 and TRBJ2-7; 11 positions agree with TRBD1. The CDR3 covers 15 residues. Germline V gene sequence: CDR1 SGHVS, CDR2 FNYEAQ. Unmatched junction bases numbered 8, after V lost 5 bases and J lost 5 bases. CDR3 nucleotides: TGTGCCAGCAGCCTTCGGACAGGGGGCGTGGACGAGCAGTACTTC. Translated: CASSLRTGGVDEQYF. The whole variable domain, filled in from reference TRBV7-6 and TRBJ2-7, reads GAGVSQSPRYKVTKRGQDVALRCDPISGHVSLYWYRQALGQGPEFLTYFNYEAQQDKSGLPNDRFSAERPEGSISTLTIQRTEQRDSAMYRCASSLRTGGVDEQYFGPGTRLTVT.

This clone is a singleton in its sample. The CDR3 region is CASSPGDGQWEQYF. In DNA, the CDR3 is TGTGCCAGTAGTCCGGGGGACGGCCAGTGGGAGCAGTACTTC. The chain combines TRBV19 with TRBJ2-7, with a tentative D call TRBD2 (6 bases). This CDR3 spans 14 amino acids. Germline CDR1 and CDR2: LNHDA and SQIVND (reference sequence). Trimming shortened V by 5 bases and J by 7 bases, and 18 bases separated the two germline ends.